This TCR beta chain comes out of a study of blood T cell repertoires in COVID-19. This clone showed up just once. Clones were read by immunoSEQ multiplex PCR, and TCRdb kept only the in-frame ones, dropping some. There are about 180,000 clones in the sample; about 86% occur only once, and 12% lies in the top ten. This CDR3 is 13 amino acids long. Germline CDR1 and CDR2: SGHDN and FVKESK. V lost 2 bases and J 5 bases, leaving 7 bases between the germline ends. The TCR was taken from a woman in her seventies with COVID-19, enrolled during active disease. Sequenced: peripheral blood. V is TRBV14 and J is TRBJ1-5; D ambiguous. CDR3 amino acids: CASSQTPYQPQHF. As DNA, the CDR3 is TGTGCCAGCAGCCAAACACCCTATCAGCCCCAGCATTTT.